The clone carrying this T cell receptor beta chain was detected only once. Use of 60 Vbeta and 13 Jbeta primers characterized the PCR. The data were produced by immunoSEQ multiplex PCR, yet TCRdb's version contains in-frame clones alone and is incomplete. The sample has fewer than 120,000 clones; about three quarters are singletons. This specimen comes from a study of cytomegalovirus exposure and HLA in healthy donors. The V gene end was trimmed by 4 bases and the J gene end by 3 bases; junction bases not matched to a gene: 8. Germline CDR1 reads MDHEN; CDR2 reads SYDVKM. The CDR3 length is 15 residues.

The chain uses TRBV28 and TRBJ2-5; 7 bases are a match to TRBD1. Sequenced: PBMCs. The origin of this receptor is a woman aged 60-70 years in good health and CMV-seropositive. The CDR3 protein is CASSSRGTEEETQYF. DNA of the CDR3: TGTGCCAGCAGTTCAAGAGGGACAGAAGAAGAGACCCAGTACTTC.